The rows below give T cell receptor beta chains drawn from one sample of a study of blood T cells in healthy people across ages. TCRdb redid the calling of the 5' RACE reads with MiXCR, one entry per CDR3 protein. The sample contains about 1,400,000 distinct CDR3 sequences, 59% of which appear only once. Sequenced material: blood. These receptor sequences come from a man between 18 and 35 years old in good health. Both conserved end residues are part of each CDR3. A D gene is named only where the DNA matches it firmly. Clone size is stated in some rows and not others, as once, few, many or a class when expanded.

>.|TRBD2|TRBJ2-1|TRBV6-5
TGTGCCAGCACCTCCAGCGGGAGGGCCAGAAATGAGCAGTTCTTC
CASTSSGRARNEQFF
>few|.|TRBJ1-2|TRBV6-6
TGTGCCAGCAGTACCCCCTTGACTGGAAGTGGCTACACCTTC
CASSTPLTGSGYTF
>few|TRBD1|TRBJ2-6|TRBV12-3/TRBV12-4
TGTGCCAGCAGTGCCGGGACAGGGGCTTCTGGGGCCAACGTCCTGACTTTC
CASSAGTGASGANVLTF
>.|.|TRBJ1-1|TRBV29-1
TGCAGCGTTAGGGAGTCGAACACTGAAGCTTTCTTT
CSVRESNTEAFF
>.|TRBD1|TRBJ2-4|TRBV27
TGTGCCAGCAGTTTACGACAGGGGGGAAGTCAGGTCATTCAGTACTTC
CASSLRQGGSQVIQYF
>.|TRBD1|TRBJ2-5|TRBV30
TGTGCCTGGAGCCCCGGGACAGGGTTGGAGACCCAGTACTTC
CAWSPGTGLETQYF
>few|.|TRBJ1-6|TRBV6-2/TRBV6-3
TGTGCCAGCAGTTACGTAGGACCCCTCCACTTT
CASSYVGPLHF
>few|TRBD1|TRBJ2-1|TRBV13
TGTGCCAGCAGCTGGGACAGTGAGCTCTCCTACAATGAGCAGTTCTTC
CASSWDSELSYNEQFF
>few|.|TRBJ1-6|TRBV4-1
TGCGCCAGCCGCCCAGGCGGGTGGGGGTCACCCCTCCACTTT
CASRPGGWGSPLHF
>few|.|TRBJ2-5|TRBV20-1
TGCAGTGCAGGCTGGGACCAGACTCAAGAGACCCAGTACTTC
CSAGWDQTQETQYF
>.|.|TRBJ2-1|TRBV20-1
TGCAGTGGACAAAAGGGGAATGAGCAGTTCTTC
CSGQKGNEQFF
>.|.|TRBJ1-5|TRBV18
TGTGCCGGCTCACCGGGGGATCAGCCCCAGCATTTT
CAGSPGDQPQHF
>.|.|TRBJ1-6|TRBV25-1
TGTGCCAGCAGTGAAGGAACAGTTTATAATTCACCCCTCCACTTT
CASSEGTVYNSPLHF
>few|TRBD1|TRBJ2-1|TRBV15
TGTGCCACCAGCAGAGAAGGGGGCCCTCATGAGCAGTTCTTC
CATSREGGPHEQFF
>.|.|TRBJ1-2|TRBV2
TGTGCCAGCATCGGAATGGGGTCGATCTATGGCTACACCTTC
CASIGMGSIYGYTF
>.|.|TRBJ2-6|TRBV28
TGTGCCAGCAGTAACCGGGACATTGTCGCTTCTGGGGCCAACGTCCTGACTTTC
CASSNRDIVASGANVLTF
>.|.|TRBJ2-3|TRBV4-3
TGCGCCAGCAGCCAACGTAGCAGCACTAGCACAGATACGCAGTATTTT
CASSQRSSTSTDTQYF
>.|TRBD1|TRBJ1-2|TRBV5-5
TGTGCCAGCAGCTCGACCCCGGGACAGGGGCCTCTCTATGGCTACACCTTC
CASSSTPGQGPLYGYTF
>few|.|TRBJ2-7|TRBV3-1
TGTGCCAGCAGCGCGGTTAATCGGACTCTTCACTACGAGCAGTACTTC
CASSAVNRTLHYEQYF
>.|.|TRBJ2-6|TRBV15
TGTGCCACCAGCAGAGACCTCTCTGGGGCCAACGTCCTGACTTTC
CATSRDLSGANVLTF
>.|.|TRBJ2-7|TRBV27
TGTGCCAGCAGCTTAAGGCCACAGGGATCCTACGAGCAGTACTTC
CASSLRPQGSYEQYF
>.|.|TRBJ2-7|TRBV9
TGTGCCAGCAGCGTAGCCTCCTCCGGGGGAGGGCAGTACTTC
CASSVASSGGGQYF
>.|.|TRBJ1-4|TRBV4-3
TGCGCCAGCAGCCAAGAGGCCCACCTGGGTGAAAAACTGTTTTTT
CASSQEAHLGEKLFF
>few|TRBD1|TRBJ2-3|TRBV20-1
TGCAGTGCTGACAGGGGCGACGGAGATACGCAGTATTTT
CSADRGDGDTQYF
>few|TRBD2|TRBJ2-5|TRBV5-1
TGCGCCAGCAGCTCTCTCGGGTTCGGGGGGGTAAAGGAGACCCAGTACTTC
CASSSLGFGGVKETQYF
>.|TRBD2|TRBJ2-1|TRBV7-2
TGTGCCAGCAGCTTAGGGGGAGGGTTCAATGAGCAGTTCTTC
CASSLGGGFNEQFF
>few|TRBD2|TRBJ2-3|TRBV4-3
TGCGCCAGCAGCCAAGGGAACGGGGGAGGGGCAGATACGCAGTATTTT
CASSQGNGGGADTQYF
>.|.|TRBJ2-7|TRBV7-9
TGTGCCAGCAGCCCCGGAGGGTTGGATCACGAGCAGTACTTC
CASSPGGLDHEQYF
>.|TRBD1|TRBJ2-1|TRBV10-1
TGCGCCAGCAGTGACCTGACAGGGTTTGATGAGCAGTTCTTC
CASSDLTGFDEQFF
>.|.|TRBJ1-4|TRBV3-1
TGTGCCAGCAGCCAAGATTCGCGAGGGGGTAATGAAAAACTGTTTTTT
CASSQDSRGGNEKLFF
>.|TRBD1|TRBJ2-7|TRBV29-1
TGCAGCGTTCCTGGGACAGCCTTCTACGAGCAGTACTTC
CSVPGTAFYEQYF
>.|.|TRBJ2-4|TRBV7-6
TGTGCCAGCAGCTTAGCCGGCGCACCGGACTACCGTCTAGCCAAAAACATTCAGTACTTC
CASSLAGAPDYRLAKNIQYF
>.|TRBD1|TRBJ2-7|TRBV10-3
TGTGCCACCGGGACAGGCCCTTACGAGCAGTACTTC
CATGTGPYEQYF
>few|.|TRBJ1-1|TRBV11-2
TGTGCCAGCAGCTTTCGACCCAACACTGAAGCTTTCTTT
CASSFRPNTEAFF
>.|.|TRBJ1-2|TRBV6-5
TGTGCCAGCAGTTACCGGGGAGGGCGTGGCTACACCTTC
CASSYRGGRGYTF
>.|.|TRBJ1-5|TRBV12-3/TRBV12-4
TGTGCCAGTCGGACCGATAATCAGCCCCAGCATTTT
CASRTDNQPQHF
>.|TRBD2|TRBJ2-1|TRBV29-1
TGCAGCGTAGTAGCGGGAGATTCCTACAATGAGCAGTTCTTC
CSVVAGDSYNEQFF
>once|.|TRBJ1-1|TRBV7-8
TGTGCCAGCAGCAAACTAGGGCAGGGTGGCGGGGTAGAGTCTGAAGCTTTCTTT
CASSKLGQGGGVESEAFF
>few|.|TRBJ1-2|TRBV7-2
TGTGCCAGCAGCTTAGCCGGGGAGGGACCCACCGGCTACACCTTC
CASSLAGEGPTGYTF
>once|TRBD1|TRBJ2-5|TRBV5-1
TGCGCCAGCAGCTTCTCAGGGGGCGCTGCGGAAGAGACCCAGTACTTC
CASSFSGGAAEETQYF
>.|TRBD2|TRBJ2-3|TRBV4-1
TGCGCCAGCAGCCAAGTACTAGCGGCCCTCACAGATACGCAGTATTTT
CASSQVLAALTDTQYF
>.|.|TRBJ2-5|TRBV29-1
TGCAGCGTTGAAGACCCCCCGGAGCAGTACTTC
CSVEDPPEQYF
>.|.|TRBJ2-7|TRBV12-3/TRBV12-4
TGTGCCAGCAGCACAGGGTTCTACGAGCAGTACTTC
CASSTGFYEQYF